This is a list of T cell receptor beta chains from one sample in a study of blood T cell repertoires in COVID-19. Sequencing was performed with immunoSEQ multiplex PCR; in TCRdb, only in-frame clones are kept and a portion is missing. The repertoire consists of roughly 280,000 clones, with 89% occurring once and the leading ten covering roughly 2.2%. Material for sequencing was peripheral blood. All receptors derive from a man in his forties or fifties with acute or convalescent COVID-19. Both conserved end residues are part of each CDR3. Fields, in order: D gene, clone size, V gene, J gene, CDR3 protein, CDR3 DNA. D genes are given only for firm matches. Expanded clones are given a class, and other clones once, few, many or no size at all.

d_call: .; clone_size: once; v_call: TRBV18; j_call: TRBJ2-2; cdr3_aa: CASSPRDSGTGELFF; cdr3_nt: TGTGCCAGCTCGCCCCGGGACTCAGGCACCGGGGAGCTGTTTTTT
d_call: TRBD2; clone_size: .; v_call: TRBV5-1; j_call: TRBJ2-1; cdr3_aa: CASSLGASGSYNEQFF; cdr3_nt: TGCGCCAGCAGCTTGGGGGCTAGCGGGAGCTACAATGAGCAGTTCTTC
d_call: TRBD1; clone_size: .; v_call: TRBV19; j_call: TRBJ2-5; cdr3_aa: CASSTFDRVQETQYF; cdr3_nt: TGTGCCAGTAGTACCTTTGACAGGGTCCAAGAGACCCAGTACTTC
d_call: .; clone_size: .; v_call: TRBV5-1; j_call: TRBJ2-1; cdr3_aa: CASSQGGGHNEQFF; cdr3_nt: TGCGCCAGCAGCCAGGGGGGTGGGCACAATGAGCAGTTCTTC
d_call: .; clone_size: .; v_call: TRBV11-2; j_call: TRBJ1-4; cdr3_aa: CASSHQHYATNEKLFF; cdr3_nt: TGTGCCAGCAGCCATCAGCACTATGCAACTAATGAAAAACTGTTTTTT
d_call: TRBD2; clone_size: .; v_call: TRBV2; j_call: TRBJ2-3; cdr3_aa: CASSVFLADTDTQYF; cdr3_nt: TGTGCCAGCAGTGTATTTCTAGCGGATACAGATACGCAGTATTTT
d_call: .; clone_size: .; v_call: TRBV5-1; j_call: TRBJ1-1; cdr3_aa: CASSSRSGDTEAFF; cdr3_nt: TGCGCCAGCAGCTCCCGGTCAGGGGACACTGAAGCTTTCTTT
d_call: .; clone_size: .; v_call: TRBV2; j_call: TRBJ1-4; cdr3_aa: CASSYKEKLFF; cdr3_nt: TGTGCCAGCAGTTACAAGGAAAAACTGTTTTTT
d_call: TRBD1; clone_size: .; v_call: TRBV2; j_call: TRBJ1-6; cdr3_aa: CASSQGGPTLNSPLHF; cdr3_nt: TGTGCCAGCTCCCAGGGGGGACCGACTCTTAATTCACCCCTCCACTTT
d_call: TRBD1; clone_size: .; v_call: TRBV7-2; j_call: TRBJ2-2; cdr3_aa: CASSLAMGTGYTGELFF; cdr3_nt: TGTGCCAGCAGCTTAGCGATGGGGACAGGTTACACCGGGGAGCTGTTTTTT